What follows is one T cell receptor beta chain and its context. These data belong to a study of blood T cell repertoires in COVID-19. Study details: PBMCs, B-cell-depleted T cells, or T cells were the source of the cDNA or gDNA that made up the material.

Germline V gives CDR1 MGHDK, CDR2 SYGVNS. The CDR3 totals 14 residues. Trimming removed 6 bases from V and 5 bases from J, with 16 bases in between. In the original processing: Estimation of nucleated cell counts relied on the amplification of reference gene primers. Sequenced by immunoSEQ multiplex PCR; TCRdb stores in-frame clones only, minus some. The V and J calls and clone size come from that table; D and trimming were worked out from the DNA. The sample contains approximately 300,000 clones, over 75% of which appear only once. Sequencing was performed on peripheral blood. The TCR comes from a woman aged 25 to 45 with COVID-19, enrolled during active disease. V is TRBV25-1 and J is TRBJ1-2; maybe TRBD1 (5 bases). DNA for the CDR3: TGTGCCAGCAGAAGGGGTGCGTCGGATTATGGCTACACCTTC. Encoded protein: CASRRGASDYGYTF.